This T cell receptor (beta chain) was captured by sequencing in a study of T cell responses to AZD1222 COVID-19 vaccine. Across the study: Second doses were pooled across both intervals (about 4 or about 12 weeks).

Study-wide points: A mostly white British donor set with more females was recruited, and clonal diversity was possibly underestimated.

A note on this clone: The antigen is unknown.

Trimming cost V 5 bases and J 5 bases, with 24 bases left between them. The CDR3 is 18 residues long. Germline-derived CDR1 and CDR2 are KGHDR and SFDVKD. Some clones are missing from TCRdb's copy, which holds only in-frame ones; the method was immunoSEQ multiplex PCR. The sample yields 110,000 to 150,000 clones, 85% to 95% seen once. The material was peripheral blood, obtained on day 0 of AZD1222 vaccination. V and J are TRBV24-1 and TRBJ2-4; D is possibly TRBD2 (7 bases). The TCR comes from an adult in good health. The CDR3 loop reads CATSAPPRGASKENIQYF. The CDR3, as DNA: TGTGCCACCAGTGCACCCCCCCGGGGGGCCAGTAAGGAAAACATTCAGTACTTC.